These 8 T cell receptor beta chains were all obtained from the same sample, sequenced in a study of blood T cell repertoires in COVID-19. TCRdb keeps only in-frame clones here, not all; method: immunoSEQ multiplex PCR. This repertoire shows 150,000 or so clones, approximately 90% found once; its top ten account for 10%. Source material: peripheral blood. These receptors were taken from a man aged 45 to 65 with acute or convalescent COVID-19.

This clone appeared a single time. The CDR3 protein is CASSGGPNTEAFF. The CDR3 coding sequence is TGTGCCTCCTCCGGAGGGCCTAACACTGAAGCTTTCTTT. The chain recombines TRBV2 with TRBJ1-1; D gene unclear. CDR3 length: 13 residues. Looked up from germline, CDR1 is SNHLY and CDR2 is FYNNEI. The germline V and J ends were trimmed by 11 bases and 2 bases, with 15 bases remaining between them.

CDR3: CAISPQGVSYNSPLHF. The CDR3 DNA sequence: TGTGCCATCAGCCCACAGGGAGTCTCCTATAATTCACCCCTCCACTTT. The gene calls are TRBV10-3 and TRBJ1-6; tentatively, D is TRBD1 (6 bases). This CDR3 is 16 amino acids long. Germline values: CDR1 ENHRY, CDR2 SYGVKD. V was pared by 6 bases and J by 0 bases, with 12 bases between.

The chain recombines TRBV28 with TRBJ1-1; the match to TRBD1 covers 7 bases. Germline CDR1 reads MDHEN; CDR2 reads SYDVKM. This CDR3 has 13 residues. V trimming: 6 bases; J trimming: 5 bases; junction bases outside the gene matches: 6. The CDR3 DNA follows: TGTGCCAGCAGGACAGGGAGGTATACTGAAGCTTTCTTT. Its translation: CASRTGRYTEAFF.

The chain joins TRBV2 to TRBJ1-5; 9 nucleotides match TRBD1. V trimming: 10 bases; J trimming: 7 bases; junction bases outside the gene matches: 14. This CDR3 is 15 amino acids long. Per the germline V gene, CDR1 is SNHLY and CDR2 is FYNNEI. CDR3 nucleotides: TGTGCCATTTCCTCCGGGACAGGGTTTAGCCAGCCCCAGCATTTT. Residues: CAISSGTGFSQPQHF.

The chain uses TRBV14 and TRBJ2-6, with TRBD1 matching over 10 bases. The junction had 3 bases not matched to a gene; V was cut back by 3 bases and J by 1 base. Germline CDR1 and CDR2: SGHDN and FVKESK. The CDR3 extends over 17 amino acids. The CDR3 reads CASSQGQGFSGANVLTF. The CDR3 DNA sequence: TGTGCCAGCAGCCAGGGACAGGGGTTTTCTGGGGCCAACGTCCTGACTTTC.

The rearrangement links TRBV27 to TRBJ1-2; D is undetermined. This CDR3 comprises 14 residues. The V and J ends lost 3 bases and 4 bases respectively, with 12 bases between them. The germline CDR1 and CDR2 sequences are MNHEY and SMNVEV (reference sequence). The CDR3 DNA follows: TGTGCCAGCAGTTTCCGAGAGAGCTTCTATGGCTACACCTTC. The encoded protein is CASSFRESFYGYTF.

The J gene is TRBJ1-5, the V gene TRBV10-3; D not resolved. Looked up from germline, CDR1 is ENHRY and CDR2 is SYGVKD. V lost 0 bases and J lost 0, with 9 bases in between. The CDR3 has 16 amino acids. The CDR3 region is CAISESAGNSNQPQHF. The CDR3 nucleotides are TGTGCCATCAGTGAGTCGGCAGGAAATAGCAATCAGCCCCAGCATTTT.

This clone showed up just a few times. The chain combines TRBV6-6 with TRBJ2-7, with 8 bases lining up with TRBD1. The V and J ends lost 6 bases and 2 bases, in that order; junction bases with no gene match: 12. The CDR3 is made up of 16 amino acids. Germline V gene lookup returns CDR1 MNHNY and CDR2 SVGAGI (reference sequence). Here the CDR3 reads CASSRGQGGIAYEQYF. DNA of the CDR3: TGTGCCAGCAGCCGAGGACAGGGCGGAATCGCCTACGAGCAGTACTTC.